This T cell receptor beta chain was identified during a study of shared clonotypes between healthy human individuals. Genomic DNA of every subset was divided equally among multiple immunoSEQ plates. Libraries were prepared by immunoSEQ multiplex PCR; TCRdb keeps only in-frame clonotypes and omits some of them. The sample lists approximately 2.1 million clones; 90% to 95% were seen once. The sequence derives from a man younger than 30 in good health. Some clones in this sample may be carry-over from other donors' samples. Sequenced input: naive CD4+ T cells from PBMCs. The subset: CD45RA+ positively selected.

CDR3 DNA sequence: TGCGCCAGCAGCCTAACTCAAGCAGGGGCCCAAGAGACCCAGTACTTC. Protein sequence: CASSLTQAGAQETQYF. The chain carries TRBV5-1 and TRBJ2-5; possibly TRBD1 for D (6 bases). Germline CDR1 reads SGHRS; CDR2 reads YFSETQ. Deletions cut 4 bases from V and 1 base from J, with 17 bases between. The CDR3 totals 16 residues. Combining the CDR3 with reference TRBV5-1 and TRBJ2-5 gives the whole variable domain KAGVTQTPRYLIKTRGQQVTLSCSPISGHRSVSWYQQTPGQGLQFLFEYFSETQRNKGNFPGRFSGRQFSNSRSEMNVSTLELGDSALYLCASSLTQAGAQETQYFGPGTRLLVL.